This T cell receptor (beta chain) was recorded in a study of response to subunit inactivated influenza vaccine. The CDR3 totals 15 residues. Looked up from germline, CDR1 is SGDLS and CDR2 is YYNGEE. Unmatched junction bases numbered 13, after V lost 9 bases and J lost 4 bases. TCRdb re-analysed the RT-PCR reads in MiXCR, keeping a single row per CDR3 protein. The data show about 540,000 distinct CDR3 sequences, with around 25% seen just once and 2.5% to 3.5% held by the top ten. Separately, the same data were catalogued under a study of T cells expressing NK-cell markers. In that study: TCR beta cDNA was generated via 5'RACE template switching incorporating UMIs. The share of CD8+ T cells held by dominant NKG2C+ clonotypes was about 1.0-8% in roughly 6 donors. Expanded NKG2C+ T cell clones were not confirmed as HCMV-specific.

This TCR derives from a man aged 45 to 65 who received an inactivated influenza vaccine. This specimen consisted of CD4+ T cells sorted from PBMCs, obtained 12 days after vaccination. The rearrangement uses TRBV9 and TRBJ2-5; TRBD1 agrees at 9 bases. The CDR3 here is CATGKGQGFLETQYF. The CDR3 nucleotides are TGTGCCACCGGGAAAGGACAGGGGTTTTTAGAGACCCAGTACTTC.